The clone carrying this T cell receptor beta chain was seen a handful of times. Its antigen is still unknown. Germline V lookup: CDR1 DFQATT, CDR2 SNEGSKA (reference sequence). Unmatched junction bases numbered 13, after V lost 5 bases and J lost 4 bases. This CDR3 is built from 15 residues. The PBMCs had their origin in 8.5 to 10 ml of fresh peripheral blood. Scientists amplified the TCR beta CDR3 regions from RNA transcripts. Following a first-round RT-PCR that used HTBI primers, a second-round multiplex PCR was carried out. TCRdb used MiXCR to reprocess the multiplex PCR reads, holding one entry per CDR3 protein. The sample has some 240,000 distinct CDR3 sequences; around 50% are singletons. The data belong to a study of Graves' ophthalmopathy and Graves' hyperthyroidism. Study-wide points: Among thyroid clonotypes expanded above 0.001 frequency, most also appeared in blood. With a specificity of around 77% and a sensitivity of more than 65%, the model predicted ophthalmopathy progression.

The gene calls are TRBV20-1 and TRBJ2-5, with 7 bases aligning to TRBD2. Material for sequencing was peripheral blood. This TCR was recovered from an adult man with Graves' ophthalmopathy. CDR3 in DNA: TGCAGTGCTTCTGGGGGGGGGACGCGCCGAGAGACCCAGTACTTC. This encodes CSASGGGTRRETQYF.